Listed here are 28 T cell receptor beta chains from one sample, sequenced in a study of blood T cell repertoires in COVID-19. Clones were sequenced by immunoSEQ multiplex PCR, and TCRdb holds only the in-frame ones, with some missing. In the table there are fewer than 250,000 clones, approximately 88% of which are singletons. Input material: PBMCs or T cells enriched from blood (not recorded which). Source of these receptors: a woman in her thirties who had recovered from COVID-19.

V usage is TRBV5-1 and J usage is TRBJ2-3; D remains unclear. Germline-derived CDR1 and CDR2 are SGHRS and YFSETQ. CDR3 size: 15 residues. V was trimmed by 0 bases and J by 6 bases, leaving 14 bases between them. DNA for the CDR3: TGCGCCAGCAGCTTGGAGGTAGACTCAAGCGATACGCAGTATTTT. This translates into CASSLEVDSSDTQYF.

The chain couples TRBV27 to TRBJ1-2; D remains unclear. The CDR3 is 15 residues long. The germline CDR1 and CDR2 sequences are MNHEY and SMNVEV (reference sequence). Trimming took 3 bases from V and 2 from J, leaving 13 bases between them. CDR3 nucleotides: TGTGCCAGCAGTTTTCTCGGTTTCGGGAACTATGGCTACACCTTC. As protein: CASSFLGFGNYGYTF.

J is TRBJ1-2 and V is TRBV12-3 or TRBV12-4; TRBD1 matches at 7 bases. V gave up 5 bases and J gave up 10 bases; unmatched junction bases: 4. The CDR3 has 11 amino acids. The DNA for the CDR3 is TGTGCCAGCAGTACAGGGGCGGACTACACCTTC. It yields the protein CASSTGADYTF.

The chain joins TRBV28 to TRBJ1-4; 11 nucleotides align to TRBD1. The CDR3 is made up of 16 amino acids. The V segment lost 4 bases and the J segment 0 bases; nucleotides outside the gene matches: 1. The germline gives CDR1 MDHEN, CDR2 SYDVKM. CDR3 sequence: CASSSGQGATNEKLFF. The CDR3 bases are TGTGCCAGCAGTTCGGGACAGGGGGCAACTAATGAAAAACTGTTTTTT.

In the case of this clone: An end of the junction differs from the germline gene, which may be a read error. This chain connects TRBV7-7 to TRBJ2-1; possibly TRBD2 for D (5 bases). CDR3 size: 15 residues. CDR1 is SSHAT, CDR2 FNYEAQ, per germline (reference sequence). The CDR3 DNA follows: TGTGCTAGCAGCTTATTGCCTAGCAGTTACAATGAGCAGTTCTTC. Its protein product is CASSLLPSSYNEQFF.

The genes are TRBV2 and TRBJ1-1; D is ambiguous. Germline CDR1 SNHLY, CDR2 FYNNEI. CDR3 length: 12 amino acids. V lost 3 bases to trimming and J lost 8 bases, with 10 bases between them. The CDR3 coding sequence is TGTGCCAGCAGTGAGCCGGTTGAAGAAGCTTTCTTT. This sequence encodes CASSEPVEEAFF.

V is TRBV19 and J is TRBJ1-1, with 10 bases lining up with TRBD1. The V and J ends lost 6 bases and 0 bases, in that order; junction bases with no gene match: 4. Germline values: CDR1 LNHDA, CDR2 SQIVND (reference sequence). The CDR3 loop spans 15 amino acids. CDR3 nucleotides: TGTGCCAGTAGGGGGACAGGGGTCCTGAACACTGAAGCTTTCTTT. It is translated as CASRGTGVLNTEAFF.

This rearrangement joins TRBV4-2 to TRBJ1-6, with 11 bases matching TRBD1. Per germline, CDR1 LGHNA and CDR2 YNFKEQ. The CDR3 length is 16 residues. V shed 2 bases, J shed 10 bases, and the junction held 7 bases outside the gene matches. The CDR3 nucleotides are TGTGCCAGCAGCCAACCTGAGGGACAGGGGGGATCACCCCTCCACTTT. Translating gives CASSQPEGQGGSPLHF.

The chain carries TRBV2 and TRBJ1-2; 10 nucleotides agree with TRBD1. Germline V CDR1 and CDR2: SNHLY, FYNNEI. V trimming: 6 bases; J trimming: 4 bases; junction bases outside the gene matches: 8. The CDR3 loop spans 15 amino acids. The CDR3 protein is CASSTTGGGVYGYTF. In DNA, the CDR3 is TGTGCCAGCAGCACGACAGGGGGCGGTGTCTATGGCTACACCTTC.

CDR3 region: CASSPTWEGRGNIQYF. CDR3 nucleotide sequence: TGTGCCAGTAGTCCTACTTGGGAGGGCAGGGGAAACATTCAGTACTTC. This chain links TRBV19 with TRBJ2-4; D is perhaps TRBD2 (7 bases). The V end lost 5 bases, the J end lost 6 bases, and 20 bases lay between the germline ends. This CDR3 comprises 16 residues. Looked up from germline, CDR1 is LNHDA and CDR2 is SQIVND (reference sequence).

This chain connects TRBV4-2 to TRBJ2-1, with 8 bases lining up with TRBD2. Germline-derived CDR1 and CDR2 are LGHNA and YNFKEQ. With 0 bases clipped from V and 6 bases from J, the junction kept 16 bases outside the gene matches. The length of the CDR3 is 19 residues. CDR3 in amino acids: CASSQEDVASGPRRNEQFF. The CDR3 DNA sequence: TGTGCCAGCAGCCAAGAAGACGTGGCTAGCGGGCCCAGACGCAATGAGCAGTTCTTC.

The chain couples TRBV6-5 to TRBJ1-2; 7 nucleotides match TRBD1. Germline V gene sequence: CDR1 MNHEY, CDR2 SVGAGI. After removal of 7 bases from V and 5 bases from J, the junction contained 10 bases not matched to a gene. CDR3 length: 14 residues. The CDR3 DNA reads as TGTGCCAGCATTACCCCGGGACAGCCATATGGCTACACCTTC. This translates into CASITPGQPYGYTF.

This chain connects TRBV5-4 to TRBJ1-1, with TRBD1 as a possible D gene (6 bases). The CDR3 is made up of 15 amino acids. V was cut by 1 base and J by 7 bases, with 17 bases left in between. Germline CDR1 is SGHNT and CDR2 is YYREEE (reference sequence). CDR3 DNA sequence: TGTGCCAGCAGCTTGCGATTGGGGGCGCCCAGTGAAGCTTTCTTT. It translates to CASSLRLGAPSEAFF.

V gene TRBV6-5 combines with J gene TRBJ1-1; 8 bases align to TRBD1. CDR1 and CDR2 (germline): MNHEY, SVGAGI. After removal of 6 bases from V and 1 base from J, the junction contained 7 bases not matched to a gene. The CDR3 is 15 residues long. Here the CDR3 reads CASRDRDFTNTEAFF. CDR3 DNA: TGTGCCAGCAGGGACAGGGATTTTACGAACACTGAAGCTTTCTTT.

The gene calls are TRBV5-1 and TRBJ2-3; the match to TRBD2 covers 10 bases. Unmatched junction bases numbered 4, after V lost 0 bases and J lost 0 bases. The CDR3 length is 17 residues. The germline CDR1 and CDR2 sequences are SGHRS and YFSETQ. The CDR3 region has the DNA TGCGCCAGCAGCTTGGAACTAGCGGGGTTAAGCACAGATACGCAGTATTTT. Amino acids: CASSLELAGLSTDTQYF. The whole variable domain, filled in from reference TRBV5-1 and TRBJ2-3, reads KAGVTQTPRYLIKTRGQQVTLSCSPISGHRSVSWYQQTPGQGLQFLFEYFSETQRNKGNFPGRFSGRQFSNSRSEMNVSTLELGDSALYLCASSLELAGLSTDTQYFGPGTRLTVL.

This clone was detected only a few times. The genes are TRBV9 and TRBJ2-6; 12 bases fit TRBD1. J gave up 2 bases and V 0 bases, and 3 bases lay outside the gene matches. Germline CDR1 SGDLS, CDR2 YYNGEE. The CDR3 runs to 18 residues. CDR3 loop: CASSVVGTGGAGANVLTF. In DNA, the CDR3 is TGTGCCAGCAGCGTAGTCGGGACAGGGGGCGCTGGGGCCAACGTCCTGACTTTC.

The V gene is TRBV14, the J gene TRBJ2-3; a weak D match, TRBD2 (6 bases). The V gene lost 4 bases and the J gene lost 7 bases, with 15 bases spanning the gap. The CDR3 is 14 amino acids. CDR1 SGHDN and CDR2 FVKESK come from the germline V gene. In nucleotides, the CDR3 is TGTGCCAGCAGCCTGCGGGGTCTCCCTTATACGCAGTATTTT. Amino acid sequence: CASSLRGLPYTQYF.

V and J are TRBV23-1 and TRBJ1-5; the match to TRBD1 covers 9 bases. TRBV23-1 is annotated as an ORF whose role is uncertain. The CDR3 is made up of 14 amino acids. The junction had 3 bases not matched to a gene; V was cut back by 2 bases and J by 7 bases. Here the CDR3 DNA reads TGCGCCAGCAGTCAAACAGGGGGCGGGCAGCCCCAGCATTTT. Translating gives CASSQTGGGQPQHF.

The chain couples TRBV2 to TRBJ2-3; 11 nucleotides line up with TRBD1. V gave up 5 bases and J gave up 1 base; unmatched junction bases: 2. This CDR3 spans 15 amino acids. In germline, CDR1 is SNHLY, CDR2 FYNNEI. CDR3 loop: CASSTDRGRTDTQYF. The CDR3 coding sequence is TGTGCCAGCAGTACGGACAGGGGGCGCACAGATACGCAGTATTTT.

The chain has TRBV9 and TRBJ2-2; a weak D match, TRBD2 (5 bases). The CDR3 has 15 amino acids. CDR1 is SGDLS and CDR2 is YYNGEE in the germline V gene. The V gene lost 4 bases and the J gene lost 0 bases, with 10 bases spanning the gap. The CDR3 here is CASSTRRTNTGELFF. CDR3 bases: TGTGCCAGCAGCACTAGAAGGACGAACACCGGGGAGCTGTTTTTT.

The gene calls are TRBV28 and TRBJ1-2; D perhaps matches TRBD1 (6 bases). V lost 8 bases to trimming and J lost 0 bases, with 10 bases between them. This CDR3 comprises 13 residues. The germline gives CDR1 MDHEN, CDR2 SYDVKM. The DNA of the CDR3 is TGTGCCAGCTCGCAGGGGTCTAACTATGGCTACACCTTC. Amino acid sequence: CASSQGSNYGYTF.

The V gene is TRBV5-1, the J gene TRBJ2-3; 7 positions agree with TRBD1. CDR1 is SGHRS and CDR2 is YFSETQ in the germline V gene. The V segment lost 5 bases and the J segment 3 bases; nucleotides outside the gene matches: 3. CDR3 length: 13 residues. The CDR3: CASSEQGTDTQYF. The CDR3 bases are TGCGCCAGCAGTGAACAGGGGACAGATACGCAGTATTTT.

This clone is a singleton in its sample. J is TRBJ2-7 and V is TRBV19; possibly TRBD2 for D (5 bases). The CDR3 runs to 13 residues. Germline V gene data show CDR1 as LNHDA and CDR2 as SQIVND (reference sequence). V was pared by 3 bases and J by 1 base, with 7 bases between. The CDR3 DNA reads as TGTGCCAGTAGTATTGGCGGGTCCTACGAGCAGTACTTC. Protein: CASSIGGSYEQYF.

The chain links TRBV4-1 to TRBJ2-7, with D possibly TRBD2 on 6 matching bases. Trimming removed 4 bases from V and 3 bases from J, with 16 bases in between. Germline CDR1 is MGHRA and CDR2 is YSYEKL. The CDR3 runs to 15 residues. The CDR3, as DNA: TGCGCCAGCAGCCCTACTAACGGGAGCCACTACGAGCAGTACTTC. As protein: CASSPTNGSHYEQYF.

This chain links TRBV10-2 with TRBJ2-7; a weak D match, TRBD2 (5 bases). The CDR3 has 14 residues. Trimming took 3 bases from V and 3 from J, leaving 12 bases between them. Germline assignment: CDR1 WSHSY and CDR2 SAAADI. CDR3 bases: TGCGCCAGCAGTGACGTCGGAGGTTACTACGAGCAGTACGTC. Translated, it gives CASSDVGGYYEQYV.

This rearrangement joins TRBV30 to TRBJ1-4, with 7 bases fitting TRBD1. V shed 0 bases and J 5 bases; nucleotides not matched to a gene: 12. The germline V gene has CDR1 GTSNPN and CDR2 SVGIG (reference sequence). This CDR3 has 17 residues. This CDR3 is CAWSVLDRTGINEKLFF. The CDR3 DNA sequence: TGTGCCTGGAGTGTACTCGACCGGACAGGCATCAATGAAAAACTGTTTTTT.

The rearrangement uses TRBV5-1 and TRBJ2-5; possibly TRBD2 for D (6 bases). The germline CDR1 and CDR2 sequences are SGHRS and YFSETQ. The V and J ends lost 0 bases and 0 bases respectively, with 6 bases between them. This CDR3 is built from 14 residues. CDR3: CASSLGGDQETQYF. The CDR3 nucleotides are TGCGCCAGCAGCTTGGGCGGGGACCAAGAGACCCAGTACTTC.

DNA of the CDR3: TGTGCCAGCAGCTTATCGGGTTCAGATACGCAGTATTTT. It yields the protein CASSLSGSDTQYF. This chain links TRBV7-9 with TRBJ2-3; D gene unclear. This CDR3 has 13 residues. The germline V gene has CDR1 SEHNR and CDR2 FQNEAQ (reference sequence). Trimming stripped 2 bases from V and 4 bases from J, with 7 bases between.